This T cell receptor beta chain came from a study of CXCR3-negative and CXCR3-positive naive CD8 T cells. The study's findings and limits: TRB CDR3 properties were used to infer TCR strength, and surface CD5 was comparable between naive subsets. Hydrophobicity was higher for TRB CDR3s found in CXCR3-positive naive cells than in CXCR3-negative naive cells.

Of note for this clonotype: Its antigen is unidentified.

Naive CD8+ T cells showed CD45RO-CCR7+CD27+CD95-. The study made its TRB cDNA libraries by 5' RACE, adding UMI labels. For each CDR3 protein, TCRdb gives one entry from its re-call of the 5' RACE reads, without DNA. The sample table sets out 75,000 to 95,000 distinct CDR3 sequences. There are 12 residues in the CDR3. Germline-derived CDR1 and CDR2 are SQVTM and ANQGSEA. What was sequenced was naive CXCR3- CD8+ T cells from blood. Regarding subset: CD45RO-CCR7+CD27+CD95- naive CD8+ T cells lacking CXCR3 (TNR3-). This clonotype was sampled from a human donor in good health. Some clones in this sample may be carry-over from other donors' samples. The rearrangement uses TRBV29-1 and TRBJ2-5; the D call from TCRdb, TRBD2, cannot be confirmed without DNA. CDR3 amino acids: CSVEIVPETQYF.